These 4 T cell receptor beta chains were all obtained from the same sample, sequenced in a study of control samples from healthy donors and cancer patients. This table comes from immunoSEQ multiplex PCR, and its TCRdb copy is limited to in-frame clones, with some not included. The sample has 100,000 to 150,000 clones; under 90% are singletons. What was sequenced was PBMCs. The source is a man between 45 and 60 years old with head and neck cancer.

The chain is built from TRBV20-1 and TRBJ2-5; D gene ambiguous. Per germline, CDR1 DFQATT and CDR2 SNEGSKA (reference sequence). V gave up 7 bases and J gave up 3 bases, with 6 bases separating them. This CDR3 has 10 residues. The CDR3 spells CSGTEETQYF. CDR3 DNA: TGCAGTGGGACGGAAGAGACCCAGTACTTC.

The rearrangement links TRBV4-2 to TRBJ1-1; D is ambiguous. The ends were cut back, 4 bases at V and 4 bases at J, with 16 bases in the middle. Germline V gene data show CDR1 as LGHNA and CDR2 as YNFKEQ. The CDR3 length is 15 residues. The CDR3 sequence is CASSPFLQVGTEAFF. The CDR3 bases are TGTGCCAGCAGCCCATTTCTGCAGGTCGGCACTGAAGCTTTCTTT.

The rearrangement links TRBV2 to TRBJ1-3; D is ambiguous. V shed 3 bases and J shed 0 bases, with 12 bases lying between them. The CDR3 length is 16 residues. Germline V gives CDR1 SNHLY, CDR2 FYNNEI. This CDR3 reads CASSDVGTSSGNTIYF. The CDR3 nucleotides are TGTGCCAGCAGTGATGTCGGAACCTCCTCTGGAAACACCATATATTTT.

The chain combines TRBV5-1 with TRBJ1-3, with D uncertain. The CDR3 length is 14 residues. CDR1 is SGHRS, CDR2 YFSETQ, per germline. The V gene lost 0 bases and the J gene lost 2 bases, with 6 bases spanning the gap. The CDR3: CASSLEGPGNTIYF. The DNA of the CDR3 is TGCGCCAGCAGCTTGGAGGGTCCTGGAAACACCATATATTTT.